This is a list of T cell receptor beta chains from one sample in a study of PD-L1 blockade in urothelial cancer. TCRdb's copy holds only in-frame clones and misses some; the assay was immunoSEQ multiplex PCR. The table has 40,000 to 50,000 clones, 82% seen once; the top ten hold 13%. The material was PBMCs, obtained around atezolizumab (anti-PD-L1) treatment. Receptors originate from a man between 60 and 70 years old with urothelial cancer. Both conserved end residues are part of each CDR3. The D gene is left open where the match is weak. Clone size is not always given. Where it is, it says once, few, many or a class for expanded clones.

clone size,CDR3 length,D gene,J gene,V gene,CDR3 protein,CDR3 DNA
-,15,TRBD1,TRBJ2-7,TRBV11-2,CASNGGQGAMYEQYF,TGTGCCAGCAATGGAGGACAGGGGGCTATGTACGAGCAGTACTTC
-,16,TRBD1,TRBJ1-4,TRBV28,CASSLSAVQGGEKLFF,TGTGCCAGCAGTTTATCAGCCGTACAGGGGGGAGAAAAACTGTTTTTT
-,15,-,TRBJ2-5,TRBV5-1,CASSTNSGFQETQYF,TGCGCCAGCAGCACTAATAGCGGTTTCCAAGAGACCCAGTACTTC
-,16,TRBD2,TRBJ2-1,TRBV14,CASRPTTGTTYNEQFF,TGTGCCAGCAGGCCCACAACCGGGACTACCTACAATGAGCAGTTCTTC
-,16,-,TRBJ1-2,TRBV28,CASSTGGKGPPVGYTF,TGTGCCAGCAGTACCGGGGGTAAGGGCCCCCCCGTTGGCTACACCTTC
-,17,TRBD1,TRBJ1-2,TRBV7-2,CASSYTVPQGAYYGYTF,TGTGCCAGCAGCTACACAGTACCACAGGGGGCGTACTATGGCTACACCTTC
-,12,-,TRBJ1-1,TRBV19,CASNPGVGEAFF,TGTGCCAGTAACCCGGGGGTCGGTGAAGCTTTCTTT
few,15,TRBD2,TRBJ2-7,TRBV7-2,CASSFNLAGGSEQYF,TGTGCCAGCAGCTTTAACCTAGCGGGAGGTAGTGAGCAGTACTTC
many,13,-,TRBJ2-1,TRBV10-3,CAIMQGADNEQFF,TGTGCCATCATGCAGGGTGCGGACAATGAGCAGTTCTTC
-,15,-,TRBJ2-5,TRBV18,CASSPTGMGQETQYF,TGTGCCAGCTCACCAACAGGGATGGGGCAAGAGACCCAGTACTTC
once,17,TRBD2,TRBJ2-3,TRBV11-2,CASSLRLGASGTDTQYF,TGTGCCAGCAGCCTGAGGTTAGGGGCTAGCGGAACAGATACGCAGTATTTT
-,14,TRBD2,TRBJ2-5,TRBV5-1,CASSEALAVKTQYF,TGCGCCAGCAGCGAAGCACTAGCGGTGAAGACCCAGTACTTC
-,15,-,TRBJ1-2,TRBV6-1,CASSSPRGMNYGYTF,TGTGCCAGCAGTAGCCCAAGGGGAATGAACTATGGCTACACCTTC
-,15,-,TRBJ2-2,TRBV15,CATTPRGMNTGELFF,TGTGCCACCACCCCCCGGGGAATGAACACCGGGGAGCTGTTTTTT
-,12,-,TRBJ1-4,TRBV14,CASSERGEKLFF,TGTGCCAGCAGCGAAAGGGGGGAAAAACTGTTTTTT
-,15,TRBD2,TRBJ2-1,TRBV10-2,CASRAPGLEGNEQFF,TGCGCCAGCAGGGCACCGGGACTAGAAGGCAATGAGCAGTTCTTC
-,16,TRBD2,TRBJ2-1,TRBV7-8,CASSLYSGIFYNEQFF,TGTGCCAGCAGCCTCTATAGCGGGATATTCTACAATGAGCAGTTCTTC
few,18,TRBD1,TRBJ2-6,TRBV5-1,CASSLEGQGASGANVLTF,TGCGCCAGCAGCTTGGAGGGACAGGGAGCCTCTGGGGCCAACGTCCTGACTTTC
-,16,TRBD1,TRBJ2-2,TRBV5-1,CASSPQGFGNTGELFF,TGCGCCAGCAGCCCACAGGGGTTTGGGAACACCGGGGAGCTGTTTTTT
-,15,TRBD2,TRBJ2-3,TRBV5-8,CASSFGGGPTDTQYF,TGTGCCAGCAGCTTCGGCGGGGGGCCAACAGATACGCAGTATTTT
-,16,-,TRBJ2-3,TRBV7-9,CASNGGTAESTDTQYF,TGTGCCAGCAACGGAGGGACAGCCGAATCCACAGATACGCAGTATTTT
-,14,TRBD1,TRBJ1-2,TRBV11-2,CASSAGTGRNGYTF,TGTGCCAGCAGCGCAGGGACAGGGCGCAATGGCTACACCTTC
-,15,TRBD2,TRBJ2-1,TRBV11-2,CASSLVSGTANEQFF,TGTGCCAGCAGCTTAGTGAGCGGGACGGCCAATGAGCAGTTCTTC
-,15,-,TRBJ1-4,TRBV6-1,CASSEQGNDNEKLFF,TGTGCCAGCAGTGAACAGGGCAATGATAATGAAAAACTGTTTTTT
-,16,TRBD2,TRBJ2-2,TRBV10-1,CASSPLTSGSPGELFF,TGCGCCAGCAGCCCCCTGACTAGCGGGAGCCCCGGGGAGCTGTTTTTT
-,17,TRBD1,TRBJ1-1,TRBV30,CAWSGDRGSMWNTEAFF,TGTGCCTGGAGTGGGGACAGGGGTTCCATGTGGAACACTGAAGCTTTCTTT
-,12,TRBD1,TRBJ2-7,TRBV10-2,CASSAGGYEQYF,TGCGCCAGCAGTGCAGGGGGCTACGAGCAGTACTTC
-,12,TRBD2,TRBJ2-1,TRBV29-1,CAKREGLNEQFF,TGCGCCAAGCGGGAGGGCCTCAATGAGCAGTTCTTC
once,14,TRBD2,TRBJ2-7,TRBV5-1,CASSYGTTPYEQYF,TGCGCCAGCAGCTACGGGACTACTCCCTACGAGCAGTACTTC
-,15,TRBD2,TRBJ2-7,TRBV5-4,CASSFGGLATYEQYF,TGTGCCAGCAGCTTCGGAGGACTAGCGACCTACGAGCAGTACTTC
-,14,-,TRBJ1-1,TRBV5-1,CASSLGGVNTEAFF,TGCGCCAGCAGCTTGGGGGGAGTGAACACTGAAGCTTTCTTT
-,15,TRBD1,TRBJ2-2,TRBV5-1,CASSPRTGNTGELFF,TGCGCCAGCAGCCCCCGGACAGGAAACACCGGGGAGCTGTTTTTT
once,15,TRBD1,TRBJ1-1,TRBV6-5,CASSYRDRGLGKAFF,TGTGCCAGCAGTTACCGGGACAGGGGGCTGGGGAAAGCTTTCTTT
-,17,TRBD1,TRBJ2-3,TRBV27,CASSRGQEAVASDTQYF,TGTGCCAGCAGTCGGGGACAGGAGGCCGTGGCCTCAGATACGCAGTATTTT
-,12,-,TRBJ1-4,TRBV7-9,CASSYPPGYLFF,TGTGCCAGCAGCTACCCCCCAGGGTACCTGTTTTTT
-,14,-,TRBJ1-1,TRBV6-5,CASSYGRMNTEAFF,TGTGCCAGCAGTTACGGCAGAATGAACACTGAAGCTTTCTTT
-,14,-,TRBJ2-5,TRBV11-2,CASSPSAGQETQYF,TGTGCCAGCAGCCCCTCTGCGGGGCAAGAGACCCAGTACTTC
-,18,TRBD1,TRBJ2-7,TRBV5-1,CASSLFYQQGASSYEQYF,TGCGCCAGCAGCTTGTTCTACCAACAGGGGGCCTCGTCCTACGAGCAGTACTTC
-,15,-,TRBJ2-7,TRBV2,CASSLLTGRSYEQYF,TGTGCCAGCAGTTTGCTTACAGGGCGATCCTACGAGCAGTACTTC
-,13,-,TRBJ1-1,TRBV9,CASSVATGTEAFF,TGTGCCAGCAGCGTAGCAACAGGGACTGAAGCTTTCTTT
once,16,TRBD1,TRBJ1-1,TRBV7-2,CASSLGDSRGGTEAFF,TGTGCCAGCAGCTTAGGGGACAGTCGGGGAGGCACTGAAGCTTTCTTT
-,14,-,TRBJ2-2,TRBV28,CASSYSGSTGELFF,TGTGCCAGCAGTTATAGCGGCAGCACCGGGGAGCTGTTTTTT
-,16,-,TRBJ1-1,TRBV2,CASSEAGRGLSAEAFF,TGTGCCAGCAGTGAAGCAGGGAGGGGGTTGTCGGCTGAAGCTTTCTTT
-,13,-,TRBJ2-7,TRBV9,CASSVGADYEQYF,TGTGCCAGCAGCGTAGGAGCGGACTACGAGCAGTACTTC
few,12,-,TRBJ1-2,TRBV14,CASSQDIGGRTF,TGTGCCAGCAGCCAAGATATCGGCGGGCGCACCTTC
once,15,-,TRBJ1-1,TRBV19,CASSIPPRGDTEAFF,TGTGCCAGTAGTATCCCCCCCAGGGGAGACACTGAAGCTTTCTTT
once,13,-,TRBJ1-1,TRBV6-1,CASTNREGTEAFF,TGTGCCAGCACCAACAGGGAGGGTACTGAAGCTTTCTTT